These 24 T cell receptor beta chains were all obtained from the same sample, sequenced in a study of regulatory T cells in long-lasting Graves disease. The time point is: newly diagnosed GD, antithyroid drugs for less than 3 months. PBMC RNA was the source of the TCR library. Investigators prepared the TCR beta libraries by applying iRepertoire HTBI primers and Arm-PCR of CDR3 regions. TCRdb re-called the multiplex PCR reads through MiXCR, storing one row per CDR3 protein. This table holds 550,000 or so distinct CDR3 sequences, about 12% found once. The data were also submitted as part of a second study, on T cells in Graves' hyperthyroidism and ophthalmopathy.

The source material was peripheral blood mononuclear cells (PBMCs), sampled at new diagnosis, from a patient treated with antithyroid drugs. These receptors originate from a woman in her thirties with Graves disease.

This clonotype was recorded many times. The V call is TRBV30, the J call TRBJ1-2, with D maybe TRBD1 (6 bases). Trimming removed 7 bases at V and 1 base at J, with 19 bases between. Germline V gene data show CDR1 as GTSNPN and CDR2 as SVGIG (reference sequence). This CDR3 spans 15 amino acids. CDR3 sequence: CASKTGTSLNYGYTF. In DNA form, the CDR3 reads TGTGCCTCGAAAACAGGGACCTCCCTTAACTATGGCTACACCTTC.

This clonotype was detected many times. This chain links TRBV28 with TRBJ1-6, with D maybe TRBD1 (5 bases). Trimming pared 2 bases from V and 7 bases from J, leaving 15 bases between. This CDR3 is 16 amino acids long. Per the germline V gene, CDR1 is MDHEN and CDR2 is SYDVKM. CDR3 in amino acids: CASSLKTFRGNSPLHF. The CDR3 coding sequence is TGTGCCAGCAGTTTAAAGACATTTCGGGGGAATTCACCCCTCCACTTT. The full variable domain, with the rest looked up from reference TRBV28 and TRBJ1-6, is DVKVTQSSRYLVKRTGEKVFLECVQDMDHENMFWYRQDPGLGLRLIYFSYDVKMKEKGDIPEGYSVSREKKERFSLILESASTNQTSMYLCASSLKTFRGNSPLHFGNGTRLTVT.

V and J are TRBV6-2 or TRBV6-3 and TRBJ1-5; D unresolved. Between the trimmed V and J ends, which lost 2 bases and 5 bases, there was a span of 10 bases. This CDR3 spans 14 amino acids. Germline lookup yields CDR1 MNHEY and CDR2 SVGEGT. CDR3 bases: TGTGCCAGCAGTTACCCAGCTTGGGATCAGCCCCAGCATTTT. Its protein product is CASSYPAWDQPQHF.

The CDR3 sequence: CSATSDRGPYEQYF. Written as DNA, the CDR3 is TGCAGTGCAACTTCGGACAGGGGCCCCTACGAGCAGTACTTC. The V gene is TRBV20-1, the J gene TRBJ2-7; 9 nucleotides agree with TRBD1. The CDR3 sequence is 14 residues long. After removal of 6 bases from V and 2 bases from J, the junction contained 8 bases not matched to a gene. Germline lookup yields CDR1 DFQATT and CDR2 SNEGSKA (reference sequence).

This clonotype was counted at least ten times. The chain has TRBV7-8 and TRBJ2-5, with 9 bases lining up with TRBD2. The ends lost 4 bases at V and 5 bases at J; junction bases unmatched: 11. CDR1 and CDR2 (germline): SGHVS, FQNEAQ. The CDR3 is 16 amino acids. In nucleotides, the CDR3 is TGTGCCAGCAGCTGGGATAGCGGGAGCCCCGGTGAGACCCAGTACTTC. Encoded protein: CASSWDSGSPGETQYF.

At least ten counts were recorded for this clonotype. The chain is built from TRBV27 and TRBJ1-2; 11 bases map to TRBD1. After removal of 5 bases from V and 8 bases from J, the junction contained 13 bases not matched to a gene. CDR3 size: 16 residues. Germline lookup yields CDR1 MNHEY and CDR2 SMNVEV (reference sequence). The CDR3 DNA follows: TGTGCCAGCAGTCCCAGTCCCGGGACAGGGGGGTACGGCTACACCTTC. This sequence encodes CASSPSPGTGGYGYTF.

The chain recombines TRBV25-1 with TRBJ2-7; D gene uncertain. Germline V CDR1 and CDR2: MGHDK, SYGVNS. The CDR3 totals 12 residues. V lost 1 base, J lost 1 base, and 2 bases lay in between. The CDR3 sequence is CASSEFSYEQYF. CDR3 in DNA: TGTGCCAGCAGTGAATTTTCCTACGAGCAGTACTTC.

This clonotype was counted ten times or more. V is TRBV7-9 and J is TRBJ2-5; possibly TRBD1 for D (7 bases). The CDR3 is 15 residues long. Trimming took off 5 bases at V and 4 bases at J, with 17 bases between the two ends. Germline V CDR1 and CDR2: SEHNR, FQNEAQ (reference sequence). CDR3 sequence: CASSMRQGGPETQYF. CDR3 nucleotides: TGTGCCAGCAGCATGAGACAGGGAGGCCCAGAGACCCAGTACTTC.

The CDR3 protein is CASSWQTSGIGAGELFF. Written as DNA, the CDR3 is TGTGCCAGCAGTTGGCAGACTAGCGGGATCGGGGCCGGGGAGCTGTTTTTT. The chain uses TRBV6-5 and TRBJ2-2; 11 bases agree with TRBD2. The V and J ends lost 4 bases and 6 bases, in that order; junction bases with no gene match: 10. Germline CDR1 and CDR2: MNHEY and SVGAGI. The CDR3 has 17 residues.

This clonotype was observed many times. The genes are TRBV2 and TRBJ1-2; a weak D match, TRBD1 (6 bases). The CDR3 spans 13 residues. V was cut by 9 bases and J by 4 bases, with 15 bases left in between. Germline V gene lookup returns CDR1 SNHLY and CDR2 FYNNEI. Here the CDR3 DNA reads TGTGCCAGTTACAGGGAGAAGGGCTATGGCTACACCTTC. Its translation: CASYREKGYGYTF. Looking up the rest from reference TRBV2 and TRBJ1-2 gives the full variable domain: EPEVTQTPSHQVTQMGQEVILRCVPISNHLYFYWYRQILGQKVEFLVSFYNNEISEKSEIFDDQFSVERPDGSNFTLKIRSTKLEDSAMYFCASYREKGYGYTFGSGTRLTVV.

The table lists this clonotype with many counts. V usage is TRBV6-1 and J usage is TRBJ2-3; D remains unclear. Germline-derived CDR1 and CDR2 are MNHNS and SASEGT. The CDR3 extends over 13 amino acids. The V gene lost 10 bases and the J gene lost 0 bases, with 11 bases spanning the gap. CDR3 coding DNA: TGTGCCATTCGGCGCTCTAGCACAGATACGCAGTATTTT. Translated, it gives CAIRRSSTDTQYF.

This clonotype was seen ten or more times. The chain couples TRBV10-3 to TRBJ2-1, with TRBD2 matching over 12 bases. The CDR3 has 14 amino acids. The germline V gene has CDR1 ENHRY and CDR2 SYGVKD. V gave up 6 bases and J gave up 4 bases; unmatched junction bases: 1. CDR3 in amino acids: CAIRGTSGYNEQFF. CDR3 in DNA: TGTGCCATCAGGGGGACTAGCGGGTACAATGAGCAGTTCTTC.

This clonotype was picked up many times. The CDR3: CASTDRAGQYF. The CDR3 nucleotides are TGTGCCAGCACCGACAGGGCCGGGCAGTACTTC. J is TRBJ2-7 and V is TRBV6-2 or TRBV6-3; TRBD1 matches at 7 bases. The J segment lost 9 bases and the V segment lost 7 bases, leaving 6 bases of the junction unmatched. Germline V gene sequence: CDR1 MNHEY, CDR2 SVGEGT. The CDR3 has 11 residues.

At least ten counts were recorded for this clonotype. V usage is TRBV20-1 and J usage is TRBJ2-7; D might be TRBD2 (6 bases). From germline, CDR1 is DFQATT and CDR2 SNEGSKA (reference sequence). The CDR3 consists of 15 residues. V was trimmed by 4 bases and J by 5 bases, leaving 21 bases between them. The CDR3, as DNA: TGCAGTGCTAACGTAGGACGGGGAGGTTTCGACGAGCAGTACTTC. This gives the protein CSANVGRGGFDEQYF.

The chain links TRBV10-2 to TRBJ2-7; D gene uncertain. Looked up from germline, CDR1 is WSHSY and CDR2 is SAAADI. This CDR3 has 15 residues. Trimming shortened V by 2 bases and J by 3 bases, and 14 bases separated the two germline ends. Here the CDR3 DNA reads TGCGCCAGCAGTGAGGGCTTCATCACCCACTACGAGCAGTACTTC. Amino acid sequence: CASSEGFITHYEQYF.

The chain has TRBV19 and TRBJ2-7, with D perhaps matching TRBD2 (5 bases). The V end lost 3 bases, the J end lost 0 bases, and 12 bases lay between the germline ends. This CDR3 is 15 amino acids long. Germline V CDR1 and CDR2: LNHDA, SQIVND (reference sequence). CDR3 residues: CASSISGSSSYEQYF. CDR3 nucleotide sequence: TGTGCCAGTAGTATCTCGGGGTCGAGCTCCTACGAGCAGTACTTC.

This clonotype was observed many times. This chain uses TRBV18 with TRBJ2-2; D is perhaps TRBD2 (6 bases). This CDR3 spans 17 amino acids. V lost 0 bases to trimming and J lost 0 bases, with 11 bases between them. Germline CDR1 KGHSH, CDR2 LQKENI. CDR3 in amino acids: CASSPPESGSNTGELFF. The CDR3 DNA follows: TGTGCCAGCTCACCACCGGAAAGCGGGTCGAACACCGGGGAGCTGTTTTTT.

CDR3 in DNA: TGTGCCACCAGCAGAGGGACAGGGGTTGGTAACACCATATATTTT. Its protein product is CATSRGTGVGNTIYF. This sequence joins TRBV15 and TRBJ1-3; TRBD1 matches at 9 bases. CDR1 is LNHNV and CDR2 is YYDKDF in the germline V gene (reference sequence). This CDR3 region has 15 residues. V trimming: 1 base; J trimming: 7 bases; junction bases outside the gene matches: 5.

This clonotype was seen at least ten times. The chain's CDR3 is CSVDGRPNYGYTF. The CDR3, as DNA: TGCAGCGTTGACGGCCGGCCGAACTATGGCTACACCTTC. The chain has TRBV29-1 and TRBJ1-2; D call uncertain. The CDR3 has 13 residues. Trimming took off 3 bases at V and 2 bases at J, with 10 bases between the two ends. CDR1 and CDR2 from the germline V gene are SQVTM and ANQGSEA.

The rearrangement links TRBV4-3 to TRBJ1-2; D possibly corresponds to TRBD1 (5 bases). V gave up 0 bases and J gave up 8 bases, with 16 bases separating them. CDR1 and CDR2 (germline): LGHNA, YSLEER. This CDR3 has 15 residues. The CDR3 DNA reads TGCGCCAGCAGCCAAGATAGTCAGGGAAGGCGAGGCTACACCTTC. Residues: CASSQDSQGRRGYTF.

Many counts were recorded for this clonotype. The chain links TRBV7-2 to TRBJ1-4; D ambiguous. The CDR3 sequence is 13 residues long. The ends were cut back, 4 bases at V and 4 bases at J, with 7 bases in the middle. The V gene's germline CDR1 is SGHTA and CDR2 FQGNSA. This CDR3 reads CASSSFNNEKLFF. The CDR3 DNA sequence: TGTGCCAGCAGCTCTTTTAATAATGAAAAACTGTTTTTT.

This clonotype was recorded at least ten times. The chain is built from TRBV29-1 and TRBJ1-1; the D is unclear. Between the trimmed V and J ends, which lost 5 bases and 4 bases, there was a span of 17 bases. The CDR3 contains 14 residues. The germline gives CDR1 SQVTM, CDR2 ANQGSEA. In DNA, the CDR3 is TGCAGCGTTTGGACGAAGAGGGATAGCACTGAAGCTTTCTTT. This codes for CSVWTKRDSTEAFF.

This clonotype came up many times. The chain's CDR3 is CASSESGVAEAFF. The CDR3 nucleotides read TGTGCCAGCAGTGAATCGGGAGTCGCTGAAGCTTTCTTT. V and J are TRBV25-1 and TRBJ1-1, with D unclear. Between the trimmed V and J ends, which lost 1 base and 6 bases, there was a span of 9 bases. The CDR3 spans 13 residues. Germline CDR1 reads MGHDK; CDR2 reads SYGVNS.

Turning to this clonotype: A much larger clone lies a single base off, so this may be a read error. The chain has TRBV7-3 and TRBJ2-7; D gene ambiguous. The CDR3 has 11 amino acids. V was clipped by 2 bases and J by 5 bases, with 4 bases between them. Germline assignment: CDR1 SGHTA and CDR2 FQGTGA. The CDR3 DNA reads as TGTGCCAGCAGCTTAGCAAACGAGCAGTACTTC. Protein product: CASSLANEQYF.